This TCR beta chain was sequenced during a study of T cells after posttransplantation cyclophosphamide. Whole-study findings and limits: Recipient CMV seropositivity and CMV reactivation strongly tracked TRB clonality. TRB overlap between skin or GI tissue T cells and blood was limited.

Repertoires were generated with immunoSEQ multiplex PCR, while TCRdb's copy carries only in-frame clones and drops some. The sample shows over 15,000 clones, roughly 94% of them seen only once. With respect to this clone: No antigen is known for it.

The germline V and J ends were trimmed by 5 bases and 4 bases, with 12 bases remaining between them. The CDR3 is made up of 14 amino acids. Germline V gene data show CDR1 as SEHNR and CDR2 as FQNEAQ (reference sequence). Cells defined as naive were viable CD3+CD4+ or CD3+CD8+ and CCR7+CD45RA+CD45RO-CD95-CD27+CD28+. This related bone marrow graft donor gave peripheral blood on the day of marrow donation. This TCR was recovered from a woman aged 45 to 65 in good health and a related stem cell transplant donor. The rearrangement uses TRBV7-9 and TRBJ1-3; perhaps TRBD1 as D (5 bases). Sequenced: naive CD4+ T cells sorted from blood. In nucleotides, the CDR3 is TGTGCCAGCAGCCCAGGGCTTGGGGGAAACACCATATATTTT. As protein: CASSPGLGGNTIYF.